This paragraph covers one TCR beta chain sequence. Other DNA sequences of this sample code for an identical CDR3. Germline loops: CDR1 SGHTA, CDR2 FQGNSA. The CDR3 spans 14 residues. The V and J ends lost 5 bases and 2 bases respectively, with 10 bases between them. The data were produced by immunoSEQ multiplex PCR, yet TCRdb's version contains in-frame clones alone and is incomplete. The repertoire holds 110,000 or so clones, around nine tenths seen once, with roughly 8.9% in the top ten. The sample originates from a study of blood T cell repertoires in COVID-19. On the study more broadly: The United States, Italy and Spain provided the acute and convalescent COVID-19 samples.

This receptor was taken from a woman in her seventies who had recovered from COVID-19. The sample consisted of peripheral blood. V usage is TRBV7-2 and J usage is TRBJ1-3, with D possibly TRBD1 on 6 matching bases. The DNA for the CDR3 is TGTGCCAGCAGCCCGGACAGCCCTGGAAACACCATATATTTT. Translated, it gives CASSPDSPGNTIYF.